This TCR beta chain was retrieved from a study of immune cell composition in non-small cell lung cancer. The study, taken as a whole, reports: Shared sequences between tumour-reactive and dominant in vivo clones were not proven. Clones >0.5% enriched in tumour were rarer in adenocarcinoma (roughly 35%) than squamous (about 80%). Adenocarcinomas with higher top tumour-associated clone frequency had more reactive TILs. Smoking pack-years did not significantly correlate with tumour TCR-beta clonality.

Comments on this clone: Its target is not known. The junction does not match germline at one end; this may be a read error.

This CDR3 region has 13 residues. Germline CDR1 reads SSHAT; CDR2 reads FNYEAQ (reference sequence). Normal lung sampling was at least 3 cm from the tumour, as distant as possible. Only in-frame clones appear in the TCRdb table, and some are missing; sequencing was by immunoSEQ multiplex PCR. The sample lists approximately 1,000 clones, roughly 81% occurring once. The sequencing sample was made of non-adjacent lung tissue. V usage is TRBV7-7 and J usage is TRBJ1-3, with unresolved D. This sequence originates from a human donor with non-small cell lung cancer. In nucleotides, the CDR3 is TGTGCTAGCAGCTCCTCGGAGGGAAACACCATATATTTT. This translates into CASSSSEGNTIYF.